Below are 22 T cell receptor beta chains sequenced from a single sample in a study of blood T cell repertoires in COVID-19. TCRdb's copy holds only in-frame clones and misses some; the assay was immunoSEQ multiplex PCR. The top ten hold less than 11% of the sample, which has around 200,000 clones, 80% to 90% seen once. Sequences were obtained from peripheral blood. These receptors were obtained from a woman older than 75 with acute or convalescent COVID-19.

The chain is built from TRBV14 and TRBJ2-1, with D perhaps matching TRBD2 (6 bases). Germline V gene sequence: CDR1 SGHDN, CDR2 FVKESK. This CDR3 region has 18 residues. V was trimmed by 2 bases and J by 5 bases, leaving 22 bases between them. CDR3: CASSQWEPGPRRDNEQFF. CDR3 coding DNA: TGTGCCAGCAGCCAATGGGAACCGGGACCTAGGAGGGACAATGAGCAGTTCTTC.

This clone was picked up one time. This rearrangement joins TRBV2 to TRBJ1-5; D ambiguous. Trimming removed 7 bases at V and 0 bases at J, with 13 bases between. The CDR3 covers 15 residues. CDR1 is SNHLY and CDR2 is FYNNEI in the germline V gene. The DNA of the CDR3 is TGTGCCAGCACCTTCTACAGAGATAGCAATCAGCCCCAGCATTTT. This codes for CASTFYRDSNQPQHF.

The rearrangement links TRBV7-3 to TRBJ2-1; perhaps TRBD2 as D (6 bases). The CDR3 consists of 11 residues. Germline V gene lookup returns CDR1 SGHTA and CDR2 FQGTGA. Trimming left V 9 bases short and J 12 bases short, with 15 bases between. The CDR3 coding sequence is TGTGCCAGTCCGCCCCGGGGGTGGCAGTTCTTC. This encodes CASPPRGWQFF.

The chain couples TRBV6-6 to TRBJ2-7, with 7 positions matching TRBD2. The V gene's germline CDR1 is MNHNY and CDR2 SVGAGI (reference sequence). The V and J ends lost 2 bases and 2 bases, in that order; junction bases with no gene match: 9. The CDR3 extends over 16 amino acids. CDR3 in DNA: TGTGCCAGCAGTTACGCCCCTAGCGGTACCACCTACGAGCAGTACTTC. It translates to CASSYAPSGTTYEQYF.

V is TRBV6-6 and J is TRBJ2-2, with D possibly being TRBD2 (6 bases). Looked up from germline, CDR1 is MNHNY and CDR2 is SVGAGI (reference sequence). The CDR3 loop spans 12 amino acids. V gave up 7 bases and J gave up 6 bases, with 9 bases separating them. The CDR3 region has the DNA TGTGCCAGCATACCGGGGGCCGGGGAGCTGTTTTTT. This translates into CASIPGAGELFF.

This clone has just a few counts. The chain links TRBV5-6 to TRBJ1-2, with D tentatively TRBD1 (5 bases). Germline assignment: CDR1 SGHDT and CDR2 YYEEEE. Deletions cut 1 base from V and 7 bases from J, with 20 bases between. This CDR3 region has 16 residues. For the CDR3, the DNA is TGTGCCAGCAGCTTGTGGCAGGGCCAATGGATACGTGGCTACACCTTC. Translation: CASSLWQGQWIRGYTF.

The sample holds one count of this clone. The CDR3 nucleotides read TGCAGCATCTCCGGGACACCCGATCAGCCCCAGCATTTT. It specifies CSISGTPDQPQHF. The V and J genes are TRBV29-1 and TRBJ1-5, with TRBD1 as a possible D gene (6 bases). The CDR3 runs 13 residues. CDR1 and CDR2 from the germline V gene are SQVTM and ANQGSEA. Trimming removed 8 bases from V and 5 bases from J, with 16 bases in between.

V gene TRBV4-2 combines with J gene TRBJ2-3; a weak D match, TRBD2 (6 bases). The CDR3 is made up of 15 amino acids. Trimming shortened V by 3 bases and J by 2 bases, and 12 bases separated the two germline ends. CDR1 LGHNA and CDR2 YNFKEQ come from the germline V gene. The CDR3 loop reads CASSQQRGITDTQYF. The CDR3 DNA reads TGTGCCAGCAGCCAGCAACGGGGGATCACAGATACGCAGTATTTT.

V is TRBV2 and J is TRBJ2-1, with TRBD2 identical over 15 bases. This CDR3 has 16 amino acids. Germline V gene lookup returns CDR1 SNHLY and CDR2 FYNNEI. J lost 8 bases, V lost 6 bases, and 8 bases had no gene match. Here the CDR3 reads CASSPPRTSGRDEQFF. The CDR3 DNA sequence: TGTGCCAGCAGCCCACCCCGGACTAGCGGGAGGGATGAGCAGTTCTTC.

The V and J genes are TRBV29-1 and TRBJ1-1, with unresolved D. This CDR3 has 11 amino acids. The V gene lost 7 bases and the J gene lost 5 bases, with 11 bases spanning the gap. Germline lookup yields CDR1 SQVTM and CDR2 ANQGSEA. The CDR3 here is CSASTRTEAFF. The CDR3 DNA is TGCAGCGCTTCGACACGAACTGAAGCTTTCTTT.

In this sample, this clone turned up a few times. The chain is built from TRBV13 and TRBJ1-5; weak D call: TRBD1 (6 bases). The V gene's germline CDR1 is PRHDT and CDR2 FYEKMQ (reference sequence). Trimming left V 0 bases short and J 4 bases short, with 7 bases between. This CDR3 comprises 14 residues. In nucleotides, the CDR3 is TGTGCCAGCAGCTTAGGAACAGGGAATCAGCCCCAGCATTTT. Translation gives CASSLGTGNQPQHF. Variable domain in full (rest from reference TRBV13 and TRBJ1-5): AAGVIQSPRHLIKEKRETATLKCYPIPRHDTVYWYQQGPGQDPQFLISFYEKMQSDKGSIPDRFSAQQFSDYHSELNMSSLELGDSALYFCASSLGTGNQPQHFGDGTRLSIL.

V gene TRBV6-6 combines with J gene TRBJ1-6; D unclear. Germline-derived CDR1 and CDR2 are MNHNY and SVGAGI (reference sequence). The V gene lost 0 bases and the J gene lost 5 bases, with 8 bases spanning the gap. The length of the CDR3 is 15 residues. The CDR3 sequence: CASSYSPQNNSPLHF. CDR3 sequence (DNA): TGTGCCAGCAGTTACTCCCCGCAGAATAATTCACCCCTCCACTTT.

This clone was observed a handful of times. The chain uses TRBV27 and TRBJ1-2; 7 nucleotides match TRBD1. The junction had 2 bases not matched to a gene; V was cut back by 4 bases and J by 3 bases. The CDR3 covers 13 residues. The germline V gene has CDR1 MNHEY and CDR2 SMNVEV (reference sequence). CDR3 coding DNA: TGTGCCAGCAGTTCGGGACAGTACTATGGCTACACCTTC. Protein sequence: CASSSGQYYGYTF.

This clone turned up a few times. The chain couples TRBV6-5 to TRBJ2-7; TRBD2 agrees at 11 bases. CDR1 MNHEY and CDR2 SVGAGI come from the germline V gene. The CDR3 sequence is 15 residues long. Germline trimming cut 6 bases from V and 0 bases from J; bases unmatched to any gene: 4. The CDR3 DNA reads as TGTGCCAGCAGACATACTAGCGGGAGCTCCTACGAGCAGTACTTC. It yields the protein CASRHTSGSSYEQYF.

J is TRBJ1-6 and V is TRBV27; no clear D gene. Per germline, CDR1 MNHEY and CDR2 SMNVEV (reference sequence). V was cut by 2 bases and J by 7 bases, with 12 bases left in between. The CDR3 contains 15 residues. CDR3 DNA: TGTGCCAGCAGTTTAACTAGGGTAGGCAATTCACCCCTCCACTTT. It translates to CASSLTRVGNSPLHF.

This clone was detected only once. The chain couples TRBV28 to TRBJ1-5; tentatively, D is TRBD1 (5 bases). Germline V gene sequence: CDR1 MDHEN, CDR2 SYDVKM. This CDR3 is 14 amino acids long. V lost 7 bases and J 3 bases, leaving 13 bases between the germline ends. The chain's CDR3 is CASTRGGYNQPQHF. The CDR3 DNA reads as TGTGCCAGCACCCGGGGGGGGTACAATCAGCCCCAGCATTTT.

This clone was seen more than once but under ten times. The chain links TRBV19 to TRBJ1-1; the match to TRBD1 covers 10 bases. Looked up from germline, CDR1 is LNHDA and CDR2 is SQIVND (reference sequence). This CDR3 is built from 15 residues. J gave up 5 bases and V 7 bases, and 10 bases lay outside the gene matches. CDR3 protein: CASKRQGATRTEAFF. In DNA, the CDR3 is TGTGCCAGTAAGAGACAGGGGGCGACGAGGACTGAAGCTTTCTTT.

This chain joins TRBV4-2 and TRBJ1-2; the D gene is possibly TRBD1 (6 bases). This CDR3 has 15 residues. Germline values: CDR1 LGHNA, CDR2 YNFKEQ. V dropped 0 bases and J dropped 1 base, with 9 bases sitting between them. In DNA, the CDR3 is TGTGCCAGCAGCCAAGACAGGGGATATAACTATGGCTACACCTTC. This gives the protein CASSQDRGYNYGYTF.

V gene TRBV11-2 combines with J gene TRBJ1-4; TRBD1 might be the D (6 bases). The CDR3 is 14 residues long. Germline values: CDR1 SGHAT, CDR2 FQNNGV. V lost 4 bases and J lost 8, with 14 bases in between. The CDR3 reads CASSSQGEEEKLFF. The CDR3 DNA is TGTGCCAGCAGCTCACAGGGAGAGGAGGAAAAACTGTTTTTT. The complete variable domain, with remaining parts taken from reference TRBV11-2 and TRBJ1-4, reads EAGVAQSPRYKIIEKRQSVAFWCNPISGHATLYWYQQILGQGPKLLIQFQNNGVVDDSQLPKDRFSAERLKGVDSTLKIQPAKLEDSAVYLCASSSQGEEEKLFFGSGTQLSVL.

The rearrangement uses TRBV18 and TRBJ2-7; no clear D. Germline V gives CDR1 KGHSH, CDR2 LQKENI. The length of the CDR3 is 14 residues. V gave up 6 bases and J gave up 2 bases, with 14 bases separating them. This chain's CDR3 is CASSIQPEPYEQYF. The CDR3 DNA follows: TGTGCCAGCTCCATACAACCTGAACCCTACGAGCAGTACTTC.

The chain is built from TRBV6-1 and TRBJ2-7; D uncertain. V lost 2 bases to trimming and J lost 0 bases, with 14 bases between them. CDR1 MNHNS and CDR2 SASEGT come from the germline V gene. This CDR3 has 16 amino acids. DNA for the CDR3: TGTGCCAGCAGTGAATTCGACGTTAGGAGCTCCTACGAGCAGTACTTC. This codes for CASSEFDVRSSYEQYF.

The genes are TRBV11-2 and TRBJ2-7; unclear D gene. Deletions cut 5 bases from V and 0 bases from J, with 11 bases between. The germline V gene encodes CDR1 SGHAT and CDR2 FQNNGV. The CDR3 totals 14 residues. CDR3 DNA sequence: TGTGCCAGCAGCCAAGTCAAGAGCTCCTACGAGCAGTACTTC. The encoded protein is CASSQVKSSYEQYF.